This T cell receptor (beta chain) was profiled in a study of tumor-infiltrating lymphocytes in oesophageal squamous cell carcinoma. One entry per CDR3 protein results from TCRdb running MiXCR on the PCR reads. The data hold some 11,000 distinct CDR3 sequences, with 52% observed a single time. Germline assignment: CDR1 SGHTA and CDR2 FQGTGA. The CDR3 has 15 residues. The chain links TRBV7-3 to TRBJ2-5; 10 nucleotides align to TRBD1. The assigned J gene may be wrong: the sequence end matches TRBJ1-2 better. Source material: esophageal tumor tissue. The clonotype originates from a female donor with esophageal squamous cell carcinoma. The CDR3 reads CASSPPGQGNYGYTF. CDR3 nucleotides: TGTGCCAGCAGCCCCCCGGGACAGGGGAACTATGGCTACACCTTC.